This T cell receptor beta chain is drawn from a study of shared clonotypes between healthy human individuals. Study details: Each donor contributed plates that comprised three CD4 naive, three CD4 memory, two CD8 naive and one CD8 memory.

The split of CD4+ cells yielded CD45RA+ naive and CD45RA-negative memory subsets. General study points: Blood was the sole source, and tissue repertoires probably differ.

This clone occurred once. Its antigen is not identified. Method: immunoSEQ multiplex PCR; TCRdb's copy keeps in-frame clones and lacks some. The sample has over a million clones; around 74% are singletons. The CDR3 extends over 16 amino acids. The V end was cut by 5 bases, the J end by 4 bases, with 20 bases between. Looked up from germline, CDR1 is PRHDT and CDR2 is FYEKMQ (reference sequence). The TCR originated in a young man in good health. The chain employs TRBV13 and TRBJ1-2, with D unresolved. The source material was memory CD4+ T cells sorted from blood. Subset denoted: CD45RA-negative fraction. In DNA, the CDR3 is TGTGCCAGCAGCCCCGGGCAAATTATAGGACCCTATGGCTACACCTTC. The encoded protein is CASSPGQIIGPYGYTF.